Presented here are 16 T cell receptor beta chains from one specimen sequenced in a study of PD-L1 blockade in urothelial cancer. Here immunoSEQ multiplex PCR was the method, and the copy in TCRdb shows in-frame clones only, minus some. Of about 1,800 clones in the sample, roughly a third were seen once. The sequences come from tumor tissue, collected before atezolizumab (anti-PD-L1) treatment. These receptors came from a man aged 60 to 75 with urothelial cancer.

This chain uses TRBV4-1 with TRBJ2-3; 8 bases agree with TRBD2. Germline V CDR1 and CDR2: MGHRA, YSYEKL. This CDR3 region has 16 residues. V lost 2 bases to trimming and J lost 0 bases; unmatched junction nucleotides: 4. CDR3 sequence reads: CASSQFAGGSTDTQYF. The DNA of the CDR3 is TGCGCCAGCAGCCAATTTGCGGGGGGTAGCACAGATACGCAGTATTTT.

This clone was seen a handful of times. This rearrangement joins TRBV29-1 to TRBJ2-5, with D possibly matching TRBD1 (6 bases). The CDR3 is made up of 15 amino acids. Trimming pared 8 bases from V and 5 bases from J, leaving 24 bases between. The V gene's germline CDR1 is SQVTM and CDR2 ANQGSEA. CDR3 residues: CSIYHRDTGTETQYF. DNA of the CDR3: TGCAGCATTTACCACCGGGACACCGGGACGGAGACCCAGTACTTC.

This clone was found a few times. CDR3 protein: CASSPYLGLPYGYTF. As DNA, the CDR3 is TGTGCCAGCAGCCCCTATCTGGGGCTACCCTATGGCTACACCTTC. The chain employs TRBV9 and TRBJ1-2, with D maybe TRBD1 (5 bases). Trimming took 4 bases from V and 4 from J, leaving 17 bases between them. The CDR3 covers 15 residues. Per the germline V gene, CDR1 is SGDLS and CDR2 is YYNGEE.

This clone was seen once. The V and J genes are TRBV28 and TRBJ1-1; D is perhaps TRBD1 (5 bases). This CDR3 has 15 residues. V was trimmed by 7 bases and J by 4 bases, leaving 19 bases between them. Germline assignment: CDR1 MDHEN and CDR2 SYDVKM. CDR3 loop: CASTPAGGISTEAFF. CDR3 DNA sequence: TGTGCCAGCACTCCCGCCGGGGGAATCTCCACTGAAGCTTTCTTT.

This clone was detected only a few times. V gene TRBV28 combines with J gene TRBJ2-7; 7 bases align to TRBD2. V lost 6 bases, J lost 3 bases, and 14 bases stayed unmatched. The CDR3 is 16 residues long. From germline, CDR1 is MDHEN and CDR2 SYDVKM. The DNA of the CDR3 is TGTGCCAGCAGCTTGGCTAGGGCGGGCGGGAGCTACGAGCAGTACTTC. Its protein product is CASSLARAGGSYEQYF.

The chain recombines TRBV10-3 with TRBJ1-3; TRBD1 is a possible D gene (5 bases). This CDR3 is built from 15 residues. V lost 10 bases and J lost 0, with 16 bases in between. Germline V lookup: CDR1 ENHRY, CDR2 SYGVKD. CDR3 DNA sequence: TGTGCCACGAGAGCCGGGGCCCCCTCTGGAAACACCATATATTTT. Translated, it gives CATRAGAPSGNTIYF.

This clone is categorized as medium-sized (0.01 to 0.1%). The CDR3 spells CASSYLGGGEQYF. The CDR3 coding sequence is TGTGCCAGCAGTTACTTGGGGGGAGGCGAGCAGTACTTC. This chain connects TRBV6-8 to TRBJ2-7; a weak D match, TRBD2 (6 bases). CDR1 is MNHGY, CDR2 SAAAGT, per germline. CDR3 length: 13 amino acids. Trimming took off 1 base at V and 6 bases at J, with 10 bases between the two ends.

There are a few counts of this clone. The chain has TRBV6-7 and TRBJ2-2; 7 bases agree with TRBD1. TRBV6-7 falls under the ORF class, with uncertain function. The CDR3 loop spans 15 amino acids. Germline trimming cut 3 bases from V and 0 bases from J; bases unmatched to any gene: 1. CDR3 bases: TGTGCCAGCAGTTATAGGGGGCCGAACACCGGGGAGCTGTTTTTT. Its protein is CASSYRGPNTGELFF.

There are a few counts of this clone. This rearrangement joins TRBV19 to TRBJ2-3, with D unresolved. In germline, CDR1 is LNHDA, CDR2 SQIVND (reference sequence). V lost 6 bases and J lost 6, with 13 bases in between. This CDR3 comprises 13 residues. The CDR3 spells CASSPSLADTQYF. Written as DNA, the CDR3 is TGTGCCAGTAGCCCCTCGCTCGCTGATACGCAGTATTTT.

The gene calls are TRBV9 and TRBJ2-1; 7 nucleotides agree with TRBD1. The CDR3 contains 13 residues. The germline gives CDR1 SGDLS, CDR2 YYNGEE. The V and J ends lost 6 bases and 7 bases, in that order; junction bases with no gene match: 7. CDR3 in DNA: TGTGCCAGCAACCAAGGGGGCTATAATGAGCAGTTCTTC. It codes for CASNQGGYNEQFF.

The CDR3 protein is CSVVPGAPSGANVLTF. The CDR3 coding sequence is TGCAGCGTTGTCCCGGGGGCCCCCTCTGGGGCCAACGTCCTGACTTTC. J is TRBJ2-6 and V is TRBV29-1, with D perhaps TRBD1 or TRBD2 (6 bases each). The CDR3 has 16 amino acids. Trimming stripped 4 bases from V and 0 bases from J, with 13 bases between. Germline lookup yields CDR1 SQVTM and CDR2 ANQGSEA.

The V and J genes are TRBV6-8 and TRBJ2-7; D remains ambiguous. Germline V lookup: CDR1 MNHGY, CDR2 SAAAGT. The CDR3 totals 13 residues. The V gene lost 6 bases and the J gene lost 2 bases, with 11 bases spanning the gap. The CDR3 sequence: CASRSTSPYEQYF. The CDR3 DNA follows: TGTGCCAGCAGGTCGACTTCTCCCTACGAGCAGTACTTC.

This clone is classed as medium-sized. The genes are TRBV9 and TRBJ2-3; D is unclear. Germline CDR1 SGDLS, CDR2 YYNGEE. The length of the CDR3 is 14 residues. Trimming took off 0 bases at V and 2 bases at J, with 7 bases between the two ends. CDR3: CASSVGALTDTQYF. DNA for the CDR3: TGTGCCAGCAGCGTAGGGGCTCTCACAGATACGCAGTATTTT.

A few counts support this clone. The chain combines TRBV4-1 with TRBJ2-5; 10 bases align to TRBD2. Trimming at V came to 2 bases and at J to 2 bases, leaving 5 bases not matched to a gene. The CDR3 is made up of 16 amino acids. The germline gives CDR1 MGHRA, CDR2 YSYEKL. The CDR3 DNA follows: TGCGCCAGCAGCCAACTAGCGGGGGCGAAACAAGAGACCCAGTACTTC. Protein sequence: CASSQLAGAKQETQYF.

V is TRBV28 and J is TRBJ2-7; D is unresolved. Germline assignment: CDR1 MDHEN and CDR2 SYDVKM. V gave up 2 bases and J gave up 1 base, with 3 bases separating them. The CDR3 sequence is 12 residues long. This CDR3 is CASSLESYEQYF. DNA for the CDR3: TGTGCCAGCAGTTTAGAGTCCTACGAGCAGTACTTC.

The V gene is TRBV28, the J gene TRBJ1-2; no clear D gene. V was cut by 6 bases and J by 0 bases, with 8 bases left in between. CDR1 and CDR2 (germline): MDHEN, SYDVKM. The CDR3 length is 13 residues. The CDR3: CASRVGANYGYTF. In DNA, the CDR3 is TGTGCCAGCAGAGTTGGCGCTAACTATGGCTACACCTTC.